This paragraph covers one TCR beta chain sequence. The antigen remains unidentified. Template switching by 5'RACE produced TCR cDNA, adding a universal primer site and UMIs. MiXCR, applied by TCRdb to the 5' RACE reads, yields one record per CDR3 protein. The data contain 240,000 or so distinct CDR3 sequences, 6.9% of them singletons. This CDR3 has 16 residues. V dropped 1 base and J dropped 5; count of bases not matched to a gene: 7. The sample originates from a study of T cells after yellow fever vaccination. Study in general: SMART-Seq v4 Ultra Low Input prepared the low-cell-number fractions.

Study observations and caveats: A large majority of primary-vaccination clones showed up again after the booster (approximately 95% CD4, almost 90% CD8).

The chain combines TRBV12-3 or TRBV12-4 with TRBJ2-5; 10 positions match TRBD1. Here the sequenced sample was CD4+ T cells sorted from PBMCs, taken 15 days after the yellow fever booster vaccination. The clonotype comes from a man aged 25-45 years who received the YFV17D yellow fever vaccine. CDR3 DNA sequence: TGTGCCAGCAGTTTAGAGATGACAGGGGGCGTGGAGACCCAGTACTTC. Its translation is CASSLEMTGGVETQYF.